Listed here are 27 T cell receptor beta chains from one sample, sequenced in a study of technical replicates of blood from several donors. Clones were sequenced by immunoSEQ multiplex PCR, and TCRdb holds only the in-frame ones, with some missing. The sample lists some 74,000 clones; 75% to 90% were seen once. The sample consisted of T cells isolated from PBMCs. These TCRs come from a human donor in good health.

The chain recombines TRBV5-1 with TRBJ2-1; 7 bases are a match to TRBD2. Germline V gives CDR1 SGHRS, CDR2 YFSETQ. The CDR3 contains 17 residues. V lost 1 base and J lost 0; bases outside the gene matches: 7. CDR3 coding DNA: TGCGCCAGCAGCTTGTATCTCGGGACTAACTCCTACAATGAGCAGTTCTTC. Protein product: CASSLYLGTNSYNEQFF.

The genes are TRBV6-5 and TRBJ1-1, with a weak D call TRBD1 (5 bases). V was trimmed by 5 bases and J by 1 base, leaving 8 bases between them. This CDR3 is 13 amino acids long. From germline, CDR1 is MNHEY and CDR2 SVGAGI. In nucleotides, the CDR3 is TGTGCCAGCAGTCGGACACAGAACACTGAAGCTTTCTTT. This encodes CASSRTQNTEAFF.

CDR3 DNA: TGCAGCGACGTCTCCGGGTCCAGCTATGGCTACACCTTC. It yields the protein CSDVSGSSYGYTF. The genes are TRBV29-1 and TRBJ1-2; D unresolved. The CDR3 loop spans 13 amino acids. Germline V CDR1 and CDR2: SQVTM, ANQGSEA. V gave up 7 bases and J gave up 4 bases, with 16 bases separating them.

In its sample, this clone was seen once. This sequence joins TRBV6-1 and TRBJ2-2; 8 bases align to TRBD2. The CDR3 spans 15 residues. The trim removed 5 bases at V and 4 bases at J, leaving 6 bases unmatched. CDR1 is MNHNS, CDR2 SASEGT, per germline. Here the CDR3 reads CASSMREVGTGELFF. CDR3 coding DNA: TGTGCCAGCAGTATGCGGGAGGTCGGCACCGGGGAGCTGTTTTTT.

This clone was seen once. V gene TRBV28 combines with J gene TRBJ1-2; no firm D call. The CDR3 is made up of 11 amino acids. CDR1 MDHEN and CDR2 SYDVKM come from the germline V gene. V lost 1 base, J lost 7 bases, and 4 bases lay in between. CDR3 amino acids: CASSLSGGYTF. CDR3 sequence (DNA): TGTGCCAGCAGTTTATCCGGTGGCTACACCTTC.

The J gene is TRBJ1-1, the V gene TRBV5-1, with TRBD1 identical over 8 bases. The trim removed 0 bases at V and 1 base at J, leaving 2 bases unmatched. CDR1 is SGHRS and CDR2 is YFSETQ in the germline V gene. The CDR3 has 15 amino acids. The CDR3 loop reads CASSLAQGANTEAFF. CDR3 coding DNA: TGCGCCAGCAGCTTGGCCCAGGGGGCGAACACTGAAGCTTTCTTT.

The chain is built from TRBV7-9 and TRBJ2-7; 11 bases align to TRBD2. The V and J ends lost 1 base and 2 bases, in that order; junction bases with no gene match: 1. The CDR3 runs to 15 residues. CDR1 and CDR2 from the germline V gene are SEHNR and FQNEAQ (reference sequence). The CDR3, as DNA: TGTGCCAGCAGCTTAGGACTAGCGGGAACCTACGAGCAGTACTTC. Its protein is CASSLGLAGTYEQYF.

The chain carries TRBV30 and TRBJ1-1, with D perhaps matching TRBD1 (5 bases). CDR1 GTSNPN and CDR2 SVGIG come from the germline V gene (reference sequence). V lost 1 base, J lost 0 bases, and 15 bases lay in between. The CDR3 totals 16 residues. Here the CDR3 DNA reads TGTGCCTGGAGTGAAACAGGACCCGTAATGAACACTGAAGCTTTCTTT. Translated: CAWSETGPVMNTEAFF.

This chain connects TRBV6-4 to TRBJ2-3, with TRBD1 as a possible D gene (6 bases). The CDR3 sequence is 14 residues long. Germline V gene sequence: CDR1 MRHNA, CDR2 SNTAGT. With 5 bases removed from V and 2 bases from J, the gap between germline ends came to 11 bases. In DNA form, the CDR3 reads TGTGCCAGCAGTCGACAGGCCGACACAGATACGCAGTATTTT. The encoded protein is CASSRQADTDTQYF.

There are a few counts of this clone. The chain has TRBV6-5 and TRBJ2-2, with 9 bases lining up with TRBD2. This CDR3 contains 15 residues. V lost 4 bases, J lost 6 bases, and 6 bases stayed unmatched. In germline, CDR1 is MNHEY, CDR2 SVGAGI. CDR3 region: CASSSRAGGAGELFF. DNA of the CDR3: TGTGCCAGCAGTTCCCGAGCGGGGGGCGCCGGGGAGCTGTTTTTT.

The chain combines TRBV6-5 with TRBJ2-5; D remains unclear. Trimming left V 0 bases short and J 2 bases short, with 4 bases between. The CDR3 runs 13 residues. The germline V gene has CDR1 MNHEY and CDR2 SVGAGI. The CDR3 reads CASSYSTQETQYF. CDR3 DNA: TGTGCCAGCAGTTACTCTACACAAGAGACCCAGTACTTC.

Points on this clone: Distinct nucleotide sequences in the sample also encode this CDR3. This sequence joins TRBV5-1 and TRBJ2-3, with 9 bases lining up with TRBD1. The CDR3 totals 14 residues. Losses at the gene ends were 5 bases for V and 0 bases for J; bases not matched to a gene: 1. Germline-derived CDR1 and CDR2 are SGHRS and YFSETQ. The CDR3 DNA reads TGCGCCAGCAGAGGGACAGGGAGCACAGATACGCAGTATTTT. The encoded protein is CASRGTGSTDTQYF.

This chain links TRBV9 with TRBJ2-2; a weak D match, TRBD2 (5 bases). This CDR3 is 15 amino acids long. Germline CDR1 and CDR2: SGDLS and YYNGEE. V lost 0 bases and J 7 bases, leaving 13 bases between the germline ends. CDR3 region: CASSVGVSAGGELFF. The CDR3 region has the DNA TGTGCCAGCAGCGTAGGGGTTAGCGCGGGCGGGGAGCTGTTTTTT.

This clone was counted a single time. This chain uses TRBV2 with TRBJ2-2, with D possibly being TRBD2 (6 bases). From germline, CDR1 is SNHLY and CDR2 FYNNEI. Trimming took off 6 bases at V and 0 bases at J, with 11 bases between the two ends. This CDR3 spans 15 amino acids. The CDR3 loop reads CASSGSASNTGELFF. The CDR3 nucleotides are TGTGCCAGCAGCGGGAGCGCATCGAACACCGGGGAGCTGTTTTTT.

V and J are TRBV7-2 and TRBJ1-2; 8 positions match TRBD1. Germline CDR1 is SGHTA and CDR2 is FQGNSA. J lost 8 bases, V lost 2 bases, and 10 bases had no gene match. The CDR3 has 15 amino acids. Here the CDR3 DNA reads TGTGCCAGCAGCTTAATATCAGGGGGCCGTTGGGGCTACACCTTC. It is translated as CASSLISGGRWGYTF.

This clone came up once. The chain recombines TRBV9 with TRBJ2-3, with TRBD2 matching 9 bases. CDR3 length equals 15 residues. Germline CDR1 and CDR2: SGDLS and YYNGEE. V shed 4 bases, J shed 3 bases, and the junction held 6 bases outside the gene matches. The CDR3, as DNA: TGTGCCAGCAGCCTTAGACTAGCGGCAACAGATACGCAGTATTTT. This codes for CASSLRLAATDTQYF.

The chain has TRBV9 and TRBJ2-1; a possible D gene is TRBD2 (6 bases). Per germline, CDR1 SGDLS and CDR2 YYNGEE. CDR3 length equals 15 residues. V gave up 0 bases and J gave up 4 bases, with 11 bases separating them. In nucleotides, the CDR3 is TGTGCCAGCAGCGTAGGGGATAGCGGTTACAATGAGCAGTTCTTC. It yields the protein CASSVGDSGYNEQFF.

The J gene is TRBJ2-6, the V gene TRBV13, with 7 bases matching TRBD1. Germline V gene lookup returns CDR1 PRHDT and CDR2 FYEKMQ (reference sequence). The V and J ends lost 4 bases and 1 base, in that order; junction bases with no gene match: 4. The CDR3 loop spans 16 amino acids. The CDR3 DNA reads as TGTGCCAGCAGCTCGACAGGGCCATCTGGGGCCAACGTCCTGACTTTC. It specifies CASSSTGPSGANVLTF.

This clone was picked up one time. The V gene is TRBV19, the J gene TRBJ1-2; no firm D call. Germline loops: CDR1 LNHDA, CDR2 SQIVND (reference sequence). This CDR3 comprises 14 residues. The germline V and J ends were trimmed by 6 bases and 5 bases, with 16 bases remaining between them. The CDR3 sequence: CASSQEGVFYGYTF. The CDR3 region has the DNA TGTGCCAGTAGCCAAGAGGGTGTTTTTTATGGCTACACCTTC. Based on the CDR3 plus reference TRBV19 and TRBJ1-2, the full variable domain is DGGITQSPKYLFRKEGQNVTLSCEQNLNHDAMYWYRQDPGQGLRLIYYSQIVNDFQKGDIAEGYSVSREKKESFPLTVTSAQKNPTAFYLCASSQEGVFYGYTFGSGTRLTVV.

The chain uses TRBV28 and TRBJ2-2; 8 bases are shared with TRBD2. Germline V gene lookup returns CDR1 MDHEN and CDR2 SYDVKM. The CDR3 loop spans 16 amino acids. V lost 2 bases, J lost 1 base, and 3 bases stayed unmatched. The CDR3 here is CASSLEAGGNTGELFF. CDR3 DNA: TGTGCCAGCAGTTTAGAGGCGGGAGGGAACACCGGGGAGCTGTTTTTT. Together with reference TRBV28 and TRBJ2-2, the CDR3 gives the full variable domain: DVKVTQSSRYLVKRTGEKVFLECVQDMDHENMFWYRQDPGLGLRLIYFSYDVKMKEKGDIPEGYSVSREKKERFSLILESASTNQTSMYLCASSLEAGGNTGELFFGEGSRLTVL.

The chain links TRBV28 to TRBJ2-7, with 8 bases identical to TRBD1. Germline assignment: CDR1 MDHEN and CDR2 SYDVKM. V shed 2 bases, J shed 2 bases, and the junction held 11 bases outside the gene matches. The CDR3 covers 17 residues. Here the CDR3 reads CASSLQSSWTGTYEQYF. In nucleotides, the CDR3 is TGTGCCAGCAGTTTACAATCTTCGTGGACAGGGACCTACGAGCAGTACTTC.

The rearrangement uses TRBV29-1 and TRBJ2-5; TRBD1 agrees at 7 bases. From germline, CDR1 is SQVTM and CDR2 ANQGSEA. The V segment lost 0 bases and the J segment 2 bases; nucleotides outside the gene matches: 12. The CDR3 spans 17 residues. The CDR3 nucleotides are TGCAGCGTTGAAGATTTTCTAGACAGGGTTTGTCAAGAGACCCAGTACTTC. Protein: CSVEDFLDRVCQETQYF.

The chain employs TRBV27 and TRBJ2-7; TRBD1 matches 8 bases. Looked up from germline, CDR1 is MNHEY and CDR2 is SMNVEV (reference sequence). V shed 6 bases and J 2 bases; nucleotides not matched to a gene: 9. CDR3 length: 15 amino acids. CDR3 residues: CASSPGQGPPYEQYF. As DNA, the CDR3 is TGTGCCAGCAGCCCCGGACAGGGACCTCCCTACGAGCAGTACTTC.

The J gene is TRBJ1-1, the V gene TRBV14; maybe TRBD1 (5 bases). V lost 4 bases and J 0 bases, leaving 12 bases between the germline ends. The germline gives CDR1 SGHDN, CDR2 FVKESK. This CDR3 contains 15 residues. The CDR3 spells CASSRYRDLNTEAFF. Here the CDR3 DNA reads TGTGCCAGCAGCCGATACCGGGACTTGAACACTGAAGCTTTCTTT.

V usage is TRBV11-1 and J usage is TRBJ2-7; TRBD1 matches at 8 bases. This CDR3 is 15 amino acids long. Germline CDR1 SGHAT, CDR2 FQDESV (reference sequence). The junction had 12 bases not matched to a gene; V was cut back by 6 bases and J by 5 bases. CDR3 nucleotides: TGTGCCAGCAGTCCAGTAGGACAGGGTCTCCACGAGCAGTACTTC. Translated, it gives CASSPVGQGLHEQYF. The variable domain in full, completed from reference TRBV11-1 and TRBJ2-7, reads EAEVAQSPRYKITEKSQAVAFWCDPISGHATLYWYRQILGQGPELLVQFQDESVVDDSQLPKDRFSAERLKGVDSTLKIQPAELGDSAMYLCASSPVGQGLHEQYFGPGTRLTVT.

V usage is TRBV7-9 and J usage is TRBJ2-1; the D gene is possibly TRBD2 (5 bases). The germline V gene has CDR1 SEHNR and CDR2 FQNEAQ (reference sequence). The CDR3 runs to 13 residues. V lost 9 bases and J lost 0, with 9 bases in between. The CDR3, as DNA: TGTGCCAGTAGAGCGGTCTCCTACAATGAGCAGTTCTTC. Its protein product is CASRAVSYNEQFF.

The rearrangement joins TRBV5-1 to TRBJ2-2; TRBD2 is a possible D gene (6 bases). Germline V gene data show CDR1 as SGHRS and CDR2 as YFSETQ. Trimming removed 8 bases at V and 6 bases at J, with 14 bases between. The CDR3 loop spans 13 amino acids. Here the CDR3 reads CASWDLAAGELFF. As DNA, the CDR3 is TGCGCCAGTTGGGACTTGGCGGCCGGGGAGCTGTTTTTT.